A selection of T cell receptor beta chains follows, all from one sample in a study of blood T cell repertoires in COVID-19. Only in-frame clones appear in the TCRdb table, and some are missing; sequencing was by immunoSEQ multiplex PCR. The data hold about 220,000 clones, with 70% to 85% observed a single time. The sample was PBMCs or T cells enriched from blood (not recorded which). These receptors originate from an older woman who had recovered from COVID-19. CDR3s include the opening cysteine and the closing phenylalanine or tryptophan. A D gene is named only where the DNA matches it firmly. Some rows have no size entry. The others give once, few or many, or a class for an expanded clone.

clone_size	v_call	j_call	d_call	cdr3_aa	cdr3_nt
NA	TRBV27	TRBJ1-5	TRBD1	CANNDRARLYSNQPQHF	TGTGCCAACAATGACAGGGCTCGTTTATATAGCAATCAGCCCCAGCATTTT
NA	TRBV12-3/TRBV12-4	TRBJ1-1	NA	CAIRYGETEAFF	TGTGCCATTCGGTACGGGGAAACTGAAGCTTTCTTT
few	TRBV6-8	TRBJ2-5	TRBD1	CASRLRDREKSETQYF	TGTGCCAGCAGACTGAGGGACAGGGAAAAATCGGAGACCCAGTACTTC
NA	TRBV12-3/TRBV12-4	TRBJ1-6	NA	CASSLFVNSPLHF	TGTGCCAGCAGTTTATTCGTGAATTCACCCCTCCACTTT
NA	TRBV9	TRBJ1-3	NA	CASSVAAGQFSGNTIYF	TGTGCCAGCAGCGTAGCGGCAGGGCAGTTCTCTGGAAACACCATATATTTT
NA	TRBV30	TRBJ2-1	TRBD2	CAWSGYSGTRGDEQFF	TGTGCCTGGAGTGGATACTCAGGGACTAGAGGAGATGAGCAGTTCTTC
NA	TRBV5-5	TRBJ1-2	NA	CASSLAAGLSYGYTF	TGTGCCAGCAGCTTGGCGGCCGGACTGAGCTATGGCTACACCTTC
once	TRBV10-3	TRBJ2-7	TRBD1	CATRPGTGSDYEQYF	TGTGCCACCCGCCCCGGGACAGGGTCAGACTACGAGCAGTACTTC
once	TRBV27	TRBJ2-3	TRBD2	CASRILAGAGTDTQYF	TGTGCCAGCAGGATCTTAGCGGGGGCCGGCACAGATACGCAGTATTTT
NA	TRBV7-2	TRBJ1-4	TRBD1	CASSPLRDRGFEKLFF	TGTGCCAGCAGCCCTCTTCGGGACAGGGGTTTTGAAAAACTGTTTTTT
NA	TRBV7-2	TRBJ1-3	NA	CASSFNRDSGNTIYF	TGTGCCAGCAGCTTCAACAGAGACTCTGGAAACACCATATATTTT
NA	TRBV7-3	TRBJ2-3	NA	CASSLTQSTGFVDTQYF	TGTGCCAGCAGCTTAACGCAGTCGACAGGATTTGTGGATACGCAGTATTTT
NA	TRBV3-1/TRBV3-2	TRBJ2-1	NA	CASARGIAKSWNEQFF	TGTGCCAGCGCCCGAGGAATAGCAAAGTCATGGAATGAGCAGTTCTTC